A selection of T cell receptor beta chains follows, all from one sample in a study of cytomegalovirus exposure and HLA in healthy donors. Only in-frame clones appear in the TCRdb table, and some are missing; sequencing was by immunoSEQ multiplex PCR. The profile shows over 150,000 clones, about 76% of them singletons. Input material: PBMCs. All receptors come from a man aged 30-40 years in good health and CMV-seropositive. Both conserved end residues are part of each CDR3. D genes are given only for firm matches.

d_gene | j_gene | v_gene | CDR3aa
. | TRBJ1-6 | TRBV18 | CASSPLRTAGVGNSPLHF
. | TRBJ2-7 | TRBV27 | CASSFMGQISYEQYF
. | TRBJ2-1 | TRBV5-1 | CASSLSRHEQFF
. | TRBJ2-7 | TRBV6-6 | CASSYLGGASSYEQYF
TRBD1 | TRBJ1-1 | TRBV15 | CATSRSTGAPEAFF
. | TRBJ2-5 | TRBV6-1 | CASRSPTGKETQYF
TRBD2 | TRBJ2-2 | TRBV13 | CASSSTRGSGIVGELFF
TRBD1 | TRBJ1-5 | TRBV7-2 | CASSLGGTGNQPQHF
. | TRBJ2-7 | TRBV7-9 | CSSSLDSLGGSGYEQYF
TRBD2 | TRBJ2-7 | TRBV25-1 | CASSDLAGDLKSYEQYF
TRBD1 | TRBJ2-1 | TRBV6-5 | CASSYRDSNEQFF
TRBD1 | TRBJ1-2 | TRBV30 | CAWSRDRRRGGYTF
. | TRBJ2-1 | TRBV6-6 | CASSYRYSGEQFF
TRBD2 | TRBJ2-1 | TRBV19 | CASSTRGSGREFEQFF
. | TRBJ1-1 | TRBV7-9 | CASSRELPGVSEAFF
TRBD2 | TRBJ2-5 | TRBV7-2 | CASSLAGGRQETQYF
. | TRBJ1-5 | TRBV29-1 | CSVALRGAGQPQHF
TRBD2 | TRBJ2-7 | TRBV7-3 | CASSPAASGRYEQYF
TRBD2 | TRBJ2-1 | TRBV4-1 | CASSQENKRGPNEQFF
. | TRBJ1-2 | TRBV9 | CASSGQNGYTF
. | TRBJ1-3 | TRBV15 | CATSPRVLSGNTIYF
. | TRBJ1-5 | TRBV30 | CAWSNQGNQPQHF
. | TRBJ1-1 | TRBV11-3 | CASRTRVFHEAFF
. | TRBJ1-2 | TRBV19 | CASLSRGLGGYTF
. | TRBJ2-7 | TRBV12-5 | CASGPTPAYEQYF
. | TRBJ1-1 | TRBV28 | CASSFGNTEAFF